This T cell receptor (beta chain) was observed in a study of T cells in Graves' hyperthyroidism and ophthalmopathy. Study-wide background: At the time of initial diagnosis and before any treatment, peripheral blood was collected. Whole-study findings and limits: Most thyroid clonotypes that were expanded above 0.001 also turned up in blood.

This clonotype was seen only once. The target antigen is unknown. Germline V gene sequence: CDR1 LGHDT, CDR2 YNNKEL (reference sequence). The CDR3 runs to 14 residues. V gave up 1 base and J gave up 8 bases, with 14 bases separating them. The source material, RNA transcripts, was used to amplify TCR beta CDR3 regions. The TCR CDR3 was amplified in a first-round RT-PCR using the HTBI primer set. MiXCR, run by TCRdb on the multiplex PCR reads, gives a single entry per CDR3 protein. The sample consists of some 300,000 distinct CDR3 sequences, around 13% of them appearing once. With a duration under 2 months, the hyperthyroidism was newly diagnosed in patients aged 18 to 65.

The sequence was obtained from a middle-aged woman with Graves' hyperthyroidism. The sample comprised blood. This rearrangement joins TRBV3-1 to TRBJ1-2, with D unresolved. The CDR3 DNA reads as TGTGCCAGCAGCCAAGGGTCTTCCTCGGGGGGCTACACCTTC. Its translation is CASSQGSSSGGYTF.